This T cell receptor (beta chain) was profiled in a study of immune evolution from preneoplasia to lung adenocarcinoma. This table comes from immunoSEQ multiplex PCR, and its TCRdb copy is limited to in-frame clones, with some not included. There are tens of thousands of clones in the sample; about 74% occur only once, and 6% to 7% lies in the top ten. CDR3 size: 15 residues. Germline loops: CDR1 SNHLY, CDR2 FYNNEI. The V gene end was trimmed by 6 bases and the J gene end by 2 bases; junction bases not matched to a gene: 7. Broader study findings: Clonality was highest in normal lung, lower in later-stage lesions apparently. T cell clonality was higher in KRAS-mutant than EGFR-mutant or wild-type nodules.

Points on this clone: Its antigen is not known.

V gene TRBV2 combines with J gene TRBJ2-5; 9 nucleotides align to TRBD2. Sequencing was carried out using FFPE invasive lung adenocarcinoma tissue. The sequence was obtained from a person in their 60s with lung adenocarcinoma. The CDR3: CASSGLTSGQETQYF. CDR3 in DNA: TGTGCCAGCAGCGGACTGACTAGCGGACAAGAGACCCAGTACTTC.